Below, 20 T cell receptor beta chains from the same sample are listed, as sequenced in a study of cytomegalovirus exposure and HLA in healthy donors. The PCR contained 60 Vbeta and 13 Jbeta primers. Sequenced by immunoSEQ multiplex PCR; TCRdb stores in-frame clones only, minus some. Altogether 85,000 to 100,000 clones are present, about 89% being singletons, with the ten largest covering about 8.6%. The sequenced sample was PBMCs. Receptors were obtained from a young man in good health and CMV-seropositive.

The chain is built from TRBV2 and TRBJ2-3; D perhaps matches TRBD2 (5 bases). Germline V gives CDR1 SNHLY, CDR2 FYNNEI. V was shortened by 5 bases and J by 6 bases, with 12 bases between the two germline ends. The CDR3 sequence is 13 residues long. The chain's CDR3 is CASSRSLADTQYF. The CDR3 bases are TGTGCCAGCAGTCGATCCCTAGCCGATACGCAGTATTTT.

This clone was counted between two and nine times. This sequence joins TRBV28 and TRBJ2-7, with D perhaps TRBD2 (6 bases). In germline, CDR1 is MDHEN, CDR2 SYDVKM. The CDR3 consists of 15 residues. The V end was cut by 5 bases, the J end by 3 bases, with 17 bases between. Written as DNA, the CDR3 is TGTGCCAGCAGTGTGAGTTGGGAAGCGGGCTACGAGCAGTACTTC. Amino acids: CASSVSWEAGYEQYF. Drawing the rest from reference TRBV28 and TRBJ2-7, the complete variable domain is DVKVTQSSRYLVKRTGEKVFLECVQDMDHENMFWYRQDPGLGLRLIYFSYDVKMKEKGDIPEGYSVSREKKERFSLILESASTNQTSMYLCASSVSWEAGYEQYFGPGTRLTVT.

Written as DNA, the CDR3 is TGTGCCAGCTCTTCGGGGGACACTGAAGCTTTCTTT. Amino acids: CASSSGDTEAFF. The chain has TRBV27 and TRBJ1-1; TRBD1 is a possible D gene (5 bases). The CDR3 consists of 12 residues. The V and J ends lost 8 bases and 3 bases respectively, with 10 bases between them. Germline lookup yields CDR1 MNHEY and CDR2 SMNVEV (reference sequence).

The chain employs TRBV9 and TRBJ2-7; tentatively, D is TRBD2 (6 bases). Per germline, CDR1 SGDLS and CDR2 YYNGEE. The CDR3 is 13 residues long. Trimming removed 4 bases at V and 5 bases at J, with 13 bases between. CDR3 bases: TGTGCCAGCAGCCCCGTCCCGGGGGACGAGCAGTACTTC. Protein sequence: CASSPVPGDEQYF.

CDR3 DNA sequence: TGTGCCAGCAGCCCGCTAGCTCTCCCAGATACGCAGTATTTT. Translating it yields CASSPLALPDTQYF. The V call is TRBV9, the J call TRBJ2-3; a weak D match, TRBD2 (5 bases). V was pared by 4 bases and J by 4 bases, with 13 bases between. This CDR3 is built from 14 residues. Germline CDR1 reads SGDLS; CDR2 reads YYNGEE. Full variable domain (missing parts from reference TRBV9 and TRBJ2-3): DSGVTQTPKHLITATGQRVTLRCSPRSGDLSVYWYQQSLDQGLQFLIQYYNGEERAKGNILERFSAQQFPDLHSELNLSSLELGDSALYFCASSPLALPDTQYFGPGTRLTVL.

The chain carries TRBV5-1 and TRBJ2-2, with D perhaps matching TRBD1 (5 bases). Trimming removed 0 bases at V and 1 base at J, with 7 bases between. CDR1 SGHRS and CDR2 YFSETQ come from the germline V gene. The CDR3 spans 15 residues. For the CDR3, the DNA is TGCGCCAGCAGCTTGGGAACAGGGAACACCGGGGAGCTGTTTTTT. It specifies CASSLGTGNTGELFF.

The chain employs TRBV7-9 and TRBJ2-3; D is uncertain. This CDR3 region has 13 residues. The germline V gene has CDR1 SEHNR and CDR2 FQNEAQ (reference sequence). Trimming left V 3 bases short and J 0 bases short, with 4 bases between. CDR3 region: CASSFPSTDTQYF. The CDR3 DNA reads TGTGCCAGCAGCTTCCCGAGCACAGATACGCAGTATTTT.

The chain links TRBV28 to TRBJ2-7; 8 positions match TRBD1. Trimming took 6 bases from V and 3 from J; bases not matched to a gene: 13. This CDR3 has 16 residues. CDR1 and CDR2 from the germline V gene are MDHEN and SYDVKM. CDR3 bases: TGTGCCAGCAGCTTACTACTCAACAGGGGGAACTACGAGCAGTACTTC. It yields the protein CASSLLLNRGNYEQYF.

J is TRBJ2-1 and V is TRBV30, with 8 bases aligning to TRBD2. The CDR3 runs 16 residues. Looked up from germline, CDR1 is GTSNPN and CDR2 is SVGIG (reference sequence). Trimming removed 4 bases from V and 2 bases from J; junction bases left unmatched: 10. In nucleotides, the CDR3 is TGTGCCTGGATCGATGACGGCGGGAGGACCTACAATGAGCAGTTCTTC. Its translation is CAWIDDGGRTYNEQFF.

The rearrangement joins TRBV2 to TRBJ1-4; no firm D call. CDR3 length: 15 amino acids. The V end was cut by 0 bases, the J end by 8 bases, with 13 bases between. Germline-derived CDR1 and CDR2 are SNHLY and FYNNEI. The CDR3 is CASSEALGGQEKLFF. The CDR3 region has the DNA TGTGCCAGCAGTGAAGCGCTGGGAGGGCAGGAAAAACTGTTTTTT.

The J gene is TRBJ1-5, the V gene TRBV6-1, with D unclear. This CDR3 comprises 13 residues. CDR1 is MNHNS and CDR2 is SASEGT in the germline V gene. The V end was cut by 0 bases, the J end by 7 bases, with 7 bases between. Here the CDR3 reads CASSEADNQPQHF. Here the CDR3 DNA reads TGTGCCAGCAGTGAAGCAGACAACCAGCCCCAGCATTTT.

This clone was counted between two and nine times. The rearrangement links TRBV4-1 to TRBJ1-1; D possibly corresponds to TRBD1 (6 bases). Germline assignment: CDR1 MGHRA and CDR2 YSYEKL. Trimming pared 0 bases from V and 7 bases from J, leaving 12 bases between. CDR3 length equals 14 residues. CDR3 in amino acids: CASSQDGGLGEAFF. DNA for the CDR3: TGCGCCAGCAGCCAAGATGGGGGCTTGGGTGAAGCTTTCTTT.

V usage is TRBV6-5 and J usage is TRBJ2-7; tentative D call: TRBD2 (5 bases). The CDR3 sequence is 13 residues long. Looked up from germline, CDR1 is MNHEY and CDR2 is SVGAGI. With 0 bases removed from V and 4 bases from J, the gap between germline ends came to 7 bases. The CDR3 is CASSYSGSYEQYF. CDR3 DNA: TGTGCCAGCAGTTACTCGGGGAGTTACGAGCAGTACTTC.

CDR3 sequence (DNA): TGTGCCAGCAGTTTATCCCCACTAGCGGGAGCATCCTACAATGAGCAGTTCTTC. Amino acids: CASSLSPLAGASYNEQFF. The rearrangement joins TRBV27 to TRBJ2-1; TRBD2 agrees at 11 bases. Germline assignment: CDR1 MNHEY and CDR2 SMNVEV (reference sequence). J was trimmed by 1 base and V by 0 bases; bases with no gene match: 5. The CDR3 runs 18 residues.

The genes are TRBV5-1 and TRBJ2-1; 12 bases match TRBD2. There are 18 residues in the CDR3. The trim removed 4 bases at V and 10 bases at J, leaving 18 bases unmatched. Germline V gene lookup returns CDR1 SGHRS and CDR2 YFSETQ. The CDR3 reads CASSRGASGRALLEEQFF. The CDR3 nucleotides read TGCGCCAGCAGCAGGGGGGCTAGCGGGAGGGCCTTGTTAGAGGAGCAGTTCTTC.

This chain uses TRBV6-1 with TRBJ2-1, with TRBD2 matching 7 bases. V was pared by 1 base and J by 0 bases, with 3 bases of the junction left unmatched. This CDR3 comprises 16 residues. Per germline, CDR1 MNHNS and CDR2 SASEGT. The CDR3 region has the DNA TGTGCCAGCAGTGAAGGACTAGCAGACTCCTACAATGAGCAGTTCTTC. This sequence encodes CASSEGLADSYNEQFF.

The chain is built from TRBV2 and TRBJ1-2; 7 bases are shared with TRBD1. V dropped 6 bases and J dropped 3; count of bases not matched to a gene: 10. The CDR3 length is 15 residues. The germline gives CDR1 SNHLY, CDR2 FYNNEI. The CDR3 is CASSKQGKVDYGYTF. Here the CDR3 DNA reads TGTGCCAGCAGCAAACAGGGGAAGGTTGACTATGGCTACACCTTC.

V is TRBV28 and J is TRBJ1-1, with D perhaps matching TRBD1 (5 bases). Germline loops: CDR1 MDHEN, CDR2 SYDVKM. The CDR3 has 14 amino acids. V dropped 7 bases and J dropped 3 bases, with 15 bases sitting between them. This CDR3 is CASTRGDGDTEAFF. The CDR3 DNA follows: TGTGCCAGCACCCGGGGGGACGGAGACACTGAAGCTTTCTTT.

CDR3 DNA: TGTGCCAGCAGTTCCCCAGGAGGGAGGCCTGGGCAGCCCCAGCATTTT. Its protein product is CASSSPGGRPGQPQHF. The chain combines TRBV28 with TRBJ1-5; D remains unclear. CDR1 and CDR2 from the germline V gene are MDHEN and SYDVKM. CDR3 length: 16 residues. Between the trimmed V and J ends, which lost 4 bases and 7 bases, there was a span of 20 bases.

The chain links TRBV7-9 to TRBJ2-3, with 12 bases identical to TRBD2. This CDR3 has 19 amino acids. Germline-derived CDR1 and CDR2 are SEHNR and FQNEAQ (reference sequence). After removal of 5 bases from V and 1 base from J, the junction contained 13 bases not matched to a gene. This chain's CDR3 is CASSRIWLAGGPGTDTQYF. CDR3 sequence (DNA): TGTGCCAGCAGCCGCATATGGCTAGCGGGAGGGCCCGGCACAGATACGCAGTATTTT.